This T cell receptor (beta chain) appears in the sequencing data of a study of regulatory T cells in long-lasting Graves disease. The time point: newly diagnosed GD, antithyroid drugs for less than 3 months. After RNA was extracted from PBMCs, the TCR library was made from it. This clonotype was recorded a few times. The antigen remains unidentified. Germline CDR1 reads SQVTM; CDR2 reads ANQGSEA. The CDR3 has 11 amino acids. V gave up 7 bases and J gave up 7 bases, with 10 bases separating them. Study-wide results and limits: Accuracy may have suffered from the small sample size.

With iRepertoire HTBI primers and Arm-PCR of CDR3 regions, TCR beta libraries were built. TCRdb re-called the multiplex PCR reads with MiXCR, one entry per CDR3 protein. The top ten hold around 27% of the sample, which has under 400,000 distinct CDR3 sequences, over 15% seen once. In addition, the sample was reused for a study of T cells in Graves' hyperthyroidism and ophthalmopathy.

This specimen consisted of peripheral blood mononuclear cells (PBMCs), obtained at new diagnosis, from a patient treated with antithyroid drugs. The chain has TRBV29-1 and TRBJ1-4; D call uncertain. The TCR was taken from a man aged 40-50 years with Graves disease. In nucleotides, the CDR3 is TGCAGCGCAGGAGTCCCTGAAAAACTGTTTTTT. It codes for CSAGVPEKLFF.